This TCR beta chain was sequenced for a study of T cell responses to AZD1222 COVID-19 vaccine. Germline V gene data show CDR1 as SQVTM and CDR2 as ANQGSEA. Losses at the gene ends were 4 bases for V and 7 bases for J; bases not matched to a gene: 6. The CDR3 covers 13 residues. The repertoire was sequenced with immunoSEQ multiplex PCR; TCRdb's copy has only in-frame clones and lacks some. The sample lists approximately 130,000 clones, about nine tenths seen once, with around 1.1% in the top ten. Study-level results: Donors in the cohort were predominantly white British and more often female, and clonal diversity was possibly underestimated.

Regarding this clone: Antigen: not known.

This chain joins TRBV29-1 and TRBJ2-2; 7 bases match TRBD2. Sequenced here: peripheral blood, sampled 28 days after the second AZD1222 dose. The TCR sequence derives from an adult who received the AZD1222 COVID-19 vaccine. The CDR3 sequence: CSVVPSGVGELFF. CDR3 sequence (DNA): TGCAGCGTTGTGCCCAGCGGGGTCGGGGAGCTGTTTTTT.